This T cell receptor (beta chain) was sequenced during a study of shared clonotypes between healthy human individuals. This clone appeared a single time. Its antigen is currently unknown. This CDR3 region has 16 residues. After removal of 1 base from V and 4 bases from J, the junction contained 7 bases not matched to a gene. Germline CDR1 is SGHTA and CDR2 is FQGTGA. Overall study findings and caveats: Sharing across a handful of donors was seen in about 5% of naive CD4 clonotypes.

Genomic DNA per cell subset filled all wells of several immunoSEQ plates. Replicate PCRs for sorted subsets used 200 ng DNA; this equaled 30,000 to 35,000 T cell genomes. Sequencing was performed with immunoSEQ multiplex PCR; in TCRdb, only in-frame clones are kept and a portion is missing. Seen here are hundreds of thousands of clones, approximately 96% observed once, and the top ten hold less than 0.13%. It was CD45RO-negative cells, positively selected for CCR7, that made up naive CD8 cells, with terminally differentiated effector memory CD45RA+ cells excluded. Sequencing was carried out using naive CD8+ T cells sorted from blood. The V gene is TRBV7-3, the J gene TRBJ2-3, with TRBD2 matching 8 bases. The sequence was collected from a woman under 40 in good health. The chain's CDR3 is CASSLIGAGEADTQYF. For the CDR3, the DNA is TGTGCCAGCAGCTTAATCGGAGCGGGAGAAGCAGATACGCAGTATTTT.